The 23 T cell receptor beta chains listed next were all sequenced from one sample in a study of blood T cells in healthy people across ages. Then a second PCR, running about 6 to 12 cycles, was carried out with a sample-barcoded 5' primer and a J-beta primer mix. TCRdb re-derived calls from the 5' RACE reads in MiXCR, one entry per CDR3 protein. The sample consists of 1.5 million to 2 million distinct CDR3 sequences, just under 50% of them appearing once. What was sequenced was blood. Receptors originate from a woman in her thirties or forties in good health.

This clonotype came up a few times. V and J are TRBV4-1 and TRBJ2-5, with D possibly TRBD2 on 6 matching bases. Germline CDR1 and CDR2: MGHRA and YSYEKL. CDR3 length: 17 residues. V lost 3 bases to trimming and J lost 9 bases, with 26 bases between them. DNA of the CDR3: TGCGCCAGCAGCCATCCTGGTCGGGGGACCCCACTAGTAGCCCAGTACTTC. Translation: CASSHPGRGTPLVAQYF.

This rearrangement joins TRBV24-1 to TRBJ2-1, with a tentative D call TRBD2 (6 bases). The germline gives CDR1 KGHDR, CDR2 SFDVKD. This CDR3 is built from 16 residues. V lost 7 bases and J lost 6, with 21 bases in between. The CDR3 DNA follows: TGTGCCACCAGCGCCGTGCTTGCGGGGAGTCCCAATGAGCAGTTCTTC. Translated: CATSAVLAGSPNEQFF.

This clonotype occurred a few times. This rearrangement joins TRBV4-2 to TRBJ1-2; 11 positions match TRBD1. The CDR3 contains 16 residues. Trimming removed 4 bases from V and 6 bases from J; junction bases left unmatched: 10. Germline lookup yields CDR1 LGHNA and CDR2 YNFKEQ. This CDR3 is CASSRQGQGAIHGYTF. The CDR3 DNA reads TGTGCCAGCAGCCGCCAAGGACAGGGGGCCATCCATGGCTACACCTTC.

Worth noting for this clonotype: Possible read error: a much larger clone is one base away. CDR3 sequence: CASSLVSGSTDTPYF. The CDR3 DNA sequence: TGTGCCAGCAGTTTAGTTAGCGGAAGCACAGATACGCCGTATTTT. This sequence joins TRBV27 and TRBJ2-3; D might be TRBD2 (6 bases). The CDR3 covers 15 residues. The germline CDR1 and CDR2 sequences are MNHEY and SMNVEV (reference sequence).

This clonotype appeared a few times. The J gene is TRBJ2-1, the V gene TRBV6-1; 9 bases are shared with TRBD1. The CDR3 runs to 16 residues. V shed 7 bases and J 2 bases; nucleotides not matched to a gene: 9. Germline-derived CDR1 and CDR2 are MNHNS and SASEGT. Here the CDR3 DNA reads TGTGCCAGCACCCACGAGGACAGGGGTACCTACAATGAGCAGTTCTTC. It yields the protein CASTHEDRGTYNEQFF.

The J gene is TRBJ1-1, the V gene TRBV7-2; no clear D. Trimming left V 3 bases short and J 6 bases short, with 17 bases between. CDR1 is SGHTA, CDR2 FQGNSA, per germline. The CDR3 contains 15 residues. This chain's CDR3 is CASSLEGGLRSEAFF. CDR3 DNA sequence: TGTGCCAGCAGCTTGGAGGGTGGCCTGAGGTCTGAAGCTTTCTTT.

This clonotype occurred a few times. The chain combines TRBV5-6 with TRBJ1-5; D ambiguous. Germline CDR1 and CDR2: SGHDT and YYEEEE. The CDR3 spans 14 residues. V lost 2 bases, J lost 5 bases, and 11 bases lay in between. The CDR3 DNA sequence: TGTGCCAGCAGCTTAAGACGAAATGATCAGCCCCAGCATTTT. Translation gives CASSLRRNDQPQHF.

This chain uses TRBV13 with TRBJ2-1; D call uncertain. The J call may be in error: the DNA end matches TRBJ2-7 better. The CDR3 has 14 residues. CDR1 PRHDT and CDR2 FYEKMQ come from the germline V gene (reference sequence). As DNA, the CDR3 is TGTGCCAGCAGCTTAAACCCACGTTACTACGAGCAGTACTTC. Encoded protein: CASSLNPRYYEQYF.

This rearrangement joins TRBV28 to TRBJ1-5, with D hard to call. The germline V gene encodes CDR1 MDHEN and CDR2 SYDVKM. CDR3 length equals 15 residues. V lost 3 bases and J lost 6, with 15 bases in between. The CDR3 protein is CASSFEGGGSQPQHF. CDR3 nucleotides: TGTGCCAGCAGTTTCGAGGGCGGTGGTAGTCAGCCCCAGCATTTT.

The chain carries TRBV7-9 and TRBJ1-6; 11 nucleotides align to TRBD1. J was trimmed by 6 bases and V by 5 bases; bases with no gene match: 6. The CDR3 runs to 16 residues. Germline CDR1 reads SEHNR; CDR2 reads FQNEAQ (reference sequence). The CDR3 DNA reads as TGTGCCAGCAGCCTGAGGGACAGGGGGTTTAATTCACCCCTCCACTTT. Translating it yields CASSLRDRGFNSPLHF.

The chain couples TRBV28 to TRBJ1-2, with TRBD1 matching over 10 bases. Unmatched junction bases numbered 11, after V lost 6 bases and J lost 7 bases. The CDR3 covers 15 residues. From germline, CDR1 is MDHEN and CDR2 SYDVKM. The CDR3 here is CASSQTWGQGFGYTF. CDR3 nucleotide sequence: TGTGCCAGCAGCCAAACGTGGGGACAGGGGTTTGGCTACACCTTC.

This clonotype was seen only a few times. The chain joins TRBV6-6 to TRBJ2-7, with D tentatively TRBD1 (5 bases). The length of the CDR3 is 13 residues. Looked up from germline, CDR1 is MNHNY and CDR2 is SVGAGI (reference sequence). V gave up 5 bases and J gave up 5 bases, with 13 bases separating them. In DNA form, the CDR3 reads TGTGCCAGCAGTACCGGACATTCCGACGAGCAGTACTTC. This translates into CASSTGHSDEQYF.

The genes are TRBV7-2 and TRBJ2-4; TRBD2 matches at 7 bases. With 6 bases clipped from V and 0 bases from J, the junction kept 8 bases outside the gene matches. The CDR3 extends over 16 amino acids. Germline V gene data show CDR1 as SGHTA and CDR2 as FQGNSA. CDR3 protein: CASRVGEGLAKNIQYF. CDR3 in DNA: TGTGCCAGCAGGGTCGGGGAGGGACTAGCCAAAAACATTCAGTACTTC.

The genes are TRBV28 and TRBJ2-1; the match to TRBD2 covers 8 bases. CDR3 length: 17 amino acids. CDR1 is MDHEN, CDR2 SYDVKM, per germline. The J segment lost 2 bases and the V segment lost 6 bases, leaving 12 bases of the junction unmatched. The CDR3 spells CASSPSGSGGPYNEQFF. CDR3 coding DNA: TGTGCCAGCAGCCCGTCGGGAAGCGGGGGCCCCTACAATGAGCAGTTCTTC.

This clonotype was found a few times. The chain couples TRBV18 to TRBJ2-3, with 12 bases matching TRBD2. Germline V gene lookup returns CDR1 KGHSH and CDR2 LQKENI. The junction had 3 bases not matched to a gene; V was cut back by 2 bases and J by 3 bases. The CDR3 runs to 16 residues. CDR3 DNA: TGTGCCAGCTCACCAGTGACTAGCGGGGGTACAGATACGCAGTATTTT. It codes for CASSPVTSGGTDTQYF.

This sequence joins TRBV5-5 and TRBJ2-5; the match to TRBD2 covers 9 bases. Unmatched junction bases numbered 18, after V lost 7 bases and J lost 11 bases. The germline V gene has CDR1 SGHKS and CDR2 YYEKEE (reference sequence). CDR3 size: 15 residues. In DNA, the CDR3 is TGTGCCAGCTCGGGGACTAGCTTTTTTAACAATGAGCAGTACTTC. Amino acid sequence: CASSGTSFFNNEQYF.

The chain carries TRBV29-1 and TRBJ1-2, with no clear D. This CDR3 spans 9 amino acids. The germline CDR1 and CDR2 sequences are SQVTM and ANQGSEA. With 4 bases removed from V and 8 bases from J, the gap between germline ends came to 5 bases. The CDR3 loop is CSVGGGYTF. The CDR3 nucleotides read TGCAGCGTTGGAGGGGGCTACACCTTC.

The chain uses TRBV25-1 and TRBJ1-4; 9 bases line up with TRBD1. Germline CDR1 and CDR2: MGHDK and SYGVNS. Unmatched junction bases numbered 9, after V lost 5 bases and J lost 8 bases. This CDR3 contains 15 residues. CDR3 sequence (DNA): TGTGCCAGCAGTCTCCCGGGACAGGGTAAAGAAAAACTGTTTTTT. It translates to CASSLPGQGKEKLFF.

The chain recombines TRBV27 with TRBJ2-1; D tentatively reads TRBD1 or TRBD2 (5 bases each). V was pared by 2 bases and J by 3 bases, with 23 bases between. The CDR3 loop spans 19 amino acids. CDR1 is MNHEY, CDR2 SMNVEV, per germline (reference sequence). CDR3 amino acids: CASSLGPWGSADHYNEQFF. The CDR3 nucleotides read TGTGCCAGCAGTTTAGGGCCCTGGGGGTCGGCGGACCACTACAATGAGCAGTTCTTC.

The chain carries TRBV12-3 or TRBV12-4 and TRBJ1-2; TRBD1 is a possible D gene (5 bases). CDR3 length equals 13 residues. V was shortened by 6 bases and J by 4 bases, with 12 bases between the two germline ends. Here the CDR3 reads CASRGDRPYGYTF. DNA of the CDR3: TGTGCCAGCAGAGGGGACCGTCCCTATGGCTACACCTTC.

This chain connects TRBV12-3 or TRBV12-4 to TRBJ2-1; D is perhaps TRBD2 (5 bases). V lost 2 bases and J 6 bases, leaving 8 bases between the germline ends. The CDR3 extends over 13 amino acids. CDR3 sequence reads: CASSLQAANEQFF. The CDR3 region has the DNA TGTGCCAGCAGTTTACAAGCGGCCAATGAGCAGTTCTTC.

The gene calls are TRBV5-1 and TRBJ2-6; D gene ambiguous. The CDR3 runs to 14 residues. Germline CDR1 and CDR2: SGHRS and YFSETQ. Trimming pared 4 bases from V and 6 bases from J, leaving 11 bases between. This chain's CDR3 is CASSVWETANVLTF. In nucleotides, the CDR3 is TGCGCCAGCAGCGTCTGGGAAACGGCCAACGTCCTGACTTTC.

J is TRBJ1-2 and V is TRBV7-3; 10 positions match TRBD1. Trimming removed 2 bases from V and 0 bases from J; junction bases left unmatched: 6. The germline CDR1 and CDR2 sequences are SGHTA and FQGTGA. The CDR3 has 17 amino acids. The CDR3 region is CASSLGAGQGPNYGYTF. Written as DNA, the CDR3 is TGTGCCAGCAGCTTAGGCGCGGGACAGGGGCCTAACTATGGCTACACCTTC.